A selection of T cell receptor beta chains follows, all from one sample in a study of cytotoxic CD8 clonotypes in ibrutinib-treated CLL. Produced via immunoSEQ multiplex PCR; TCRdb's table is partial and in-frame only. The sample includes 50,000 to 65,000 clones, less than 75% seen only once; the top ten take around 43%. Sequences were derived from PBMCs, sampled after 12 months of ibrutinib treatment. These receptors were taken from a human donor with chronic lymphocytic leukemia. The CDR3 runs from the conserved cysteine through the conserved F or W. The D gene is left open where the match is weak. Expanded clones get a size class; other rows say once, few or many, or leave the size out.

size	V	J	D	CDR3
NA	TRBV18	TRBJ2-7	TRBD1	CASSRSGTGGDEQYF
NA	TRBV4-2	TRBJ2-3	TRBD2	CASLGPTSGSTDTQYF
many	TRBV18	TRBJ1-3	NA	CASSTPTASGNTIYF
NA	TRBV5-1	TRBJ2-1	NA	CASSADGAGEQFF
NA	TRBV6-9	TRBJ1-5	NA	CASRDSDNQPQHF
once	TRBV30	TRBJ2-1	NA	CAWSVPLLTGQFF
NA	TRBV29-1	TRBJ2-3	TRBD2	CSVGRSSGLYTQYF
NA	TRBV28	TRBJ2-2	NA	CASTPSDRLNTGELFF
NA	TRBV28	TRBJ2-3	NA	CASGSAQDTQYF
NA	TRBV19	TRBJ1-3	NA	CASRPTGSSGNTIYF
NA	TRBV5-4	TRBJ2-1	NA	CASSPPGEEQFF
once	TRBV2	TRBJ2-7	TRBD2	CASKGLAGAYEQYF
NA	TRBV28	TRBJ1-5	NA	CASRGLDSNQPQHF
NA	TRBV19	TRBJ2-2	TRBD1	CASSFPDRVNGELFF
once	TRBV6-1	TRBJ2-7	TRBD1	CASSEWRRGPYEQYF
NA	TRBV19	TRBJ2-5	NA	CASSPGLIQETQYF
NA	TRBV6-1	TRBJ2-3	NA	CASSDANTDTQYF
NA	TRBV6-5	TRBJ2-1	NA	CASSYFSGRGANEQFF
NA	TRBV9	TRBJ2-1	NA	CASMRDSSSYNEQFF
once	TRBV6-5	TRBJ2-3	TRBD2	CASSYSGLTYKDTQYF